This TCR beta chain was found in a study of control samples from healthy donors and cancer patients. V shed 7 bases and J shed 1 base, with 9 bases lying between them. Germline V gene lookup returns CDR1 SEHNR and CDR2 FQNEAQ (reference sequence). This CDR3 contains 13 residues. Clones were read by immunoSEQ multiplex PCR, and TCRdb kept only the in-frame ones, dropping some. The sample records around 76,000 clones, around 90% being singletons. The sequence derives from a woman in her fifties or sixties with colorectal cancer. This rearrangement joins TRBV7-9 to TRBJ2-3; D could derive from TRBD1 or TRBD2 (5 bases each). The material sequenced was PBMCs. CDR3 DNA: TGTGCCAGCAATAGAGGGGGCACAGATACGCAGTATTTT. It specifies CASNRGGTDTQYF. Based on the CDR3 plus reference TRBV7-9 and TRBJ2-3, the full variable domain is DTGVSQNPRHKITKRGQNVTFRCDPISEHNRLYWYRQTLGQGPEFLTYFQNEAQLEKSRLLSDRFSAERPKGSFSTLEIQRTEQGDSAMYLCASNRGGTDTQYFGPGTRLTVL.